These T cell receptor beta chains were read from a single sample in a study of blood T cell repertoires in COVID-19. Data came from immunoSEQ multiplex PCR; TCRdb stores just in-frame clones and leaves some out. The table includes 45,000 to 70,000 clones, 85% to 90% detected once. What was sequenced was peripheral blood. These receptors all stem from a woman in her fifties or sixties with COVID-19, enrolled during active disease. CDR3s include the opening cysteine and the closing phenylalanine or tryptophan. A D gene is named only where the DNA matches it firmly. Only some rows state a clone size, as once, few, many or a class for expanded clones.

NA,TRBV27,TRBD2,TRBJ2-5,TGTGCCAGCAGAGCGGGAAACAGTAAACAAGAGACCCAGTACTTC,CASRAGNSKQETQYF
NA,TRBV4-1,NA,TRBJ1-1,TGCGCCAGCAGCCAAATCACAGGAAAGTTTATAGCTTTCTTT,CASSQITGKFIAFF
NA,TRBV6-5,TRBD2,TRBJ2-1,TGTGCCAGCACCATACTAGCGGGAGTATCCGATGAGCAGTTCTTC,CASTILAGVSDEQFF
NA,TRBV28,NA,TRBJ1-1,TGTGCCAGCAGTTTACCGGGGTTGAACACTGAAGCTTTCTTT,CASSLPGLNTEAFF
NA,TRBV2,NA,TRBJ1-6,TGTGCCAGCAGTGAGGGCAGGTTACTACCCCTCCACTTT,CASSEGRLLPLHF
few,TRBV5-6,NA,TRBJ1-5,TGTGCCAGCAGCTTGTTTTCGGAGCCTTATCAGCCCCAGCATTTT,CASSLFSEPYQPQHF
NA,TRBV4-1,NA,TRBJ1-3,TGCGCCAGCAGCCAAGATGAGGTGAACACCATATATTTT,CASSQDEVNTIYF
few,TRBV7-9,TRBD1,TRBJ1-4,TGTGCCAGCAGCCTACAGGGGGGAGTCGGGATTAATGAAAAACTGTTTTTT,CASSLQGGVGINEKLFF
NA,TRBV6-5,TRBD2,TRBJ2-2,TGTGCCAGCAGACGGACTAGCGGGAGGACCGGGGAGCTGTTTTTT,CASRRTSGRTGELFF
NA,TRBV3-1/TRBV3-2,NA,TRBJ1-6,TGTGCCAGCAGCCAAGGCGGGCCCAATAATTCACCCCTCCACTTT,CASSQGGPNNSPLHF
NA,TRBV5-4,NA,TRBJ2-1,TGTGCCAGCAGCCCGAAAAGAGGGAACACAGCCAATGAGCAGTTCTTC,CASSPKRGNTANEQFF
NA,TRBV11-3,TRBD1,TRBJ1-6,TGTGCCAGCAGCTTCCAGGGGGGCAATTCACCCCTCCACTTT,CASSFQGGNSPLHF
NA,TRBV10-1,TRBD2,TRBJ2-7,TGCGCCAGCAGTGAGAAGAGAGCTAGCGGGAGCTACGAGCAGTACTTC,CASSEKRASGSYEQYF
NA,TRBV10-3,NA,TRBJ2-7,TGTGCCATCAGTCCGGTTGGACTGCCGATTGGGGAGCAGTACTTC,CAISPVGLPIGEQYF
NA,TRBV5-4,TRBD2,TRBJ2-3,TGTGCCAGCAGCCAGGGACTAGCGGGAGGAACCACAGATACGCAGTATTTT,CASSQGLAGGTTDTQYF
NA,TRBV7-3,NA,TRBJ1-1,TGTGCCAGCAGCCCTTATGAGGGCGCTGAAGCTTTCTTT,CASSPYEGAEAFF
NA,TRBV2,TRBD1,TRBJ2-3,TGTGCCAGGGGACAGGGTCCAGATACGCAGTATTTT,CARGQGPDTQYF
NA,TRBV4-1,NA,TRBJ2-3,TGCGCCAGCAGCCACCCCGGCGGAGATACGCAGTATTTT,CASSHPGGDTQYF
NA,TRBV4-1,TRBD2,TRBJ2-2,TGCGCCAGCAGCCAAGACAGGACTAGCGGGAGGGCCAGGACCGGGGAGCTGTTTTTT,CASSQDRTSGRARTGELFF
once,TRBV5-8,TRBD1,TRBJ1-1,TGTGCCAGCAGCCCGGGGTCCGGGACAGGGGACACTGAAGCTTTCTTT,CASSPGSGTGDTEAFF
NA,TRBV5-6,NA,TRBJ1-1,TGTGCCAGCAGCTGGCGGACAGTGCTTTACCACACTGAAGCTTTCTTT,CASSWRTVLYHTEAFF
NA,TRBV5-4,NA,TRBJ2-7,TGTGCCAGCAGTCGACTCGGGACATCCAACGAGCAATACTTC,CASSRLGTSNEQYF
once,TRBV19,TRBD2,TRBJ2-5,TGTGCCAGTTCACGACTAGCGGGAAGCCAGCAAGAGACCCAGTACTTC,CASSRLAGSQQETQYF
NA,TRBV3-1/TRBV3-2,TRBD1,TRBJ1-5,TGTGCCAGCAGCCACGCAGGGGGTGGTTATCAGCCCCAGCATTTT,CASSHAGGGYQPQHF
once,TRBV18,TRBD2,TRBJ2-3,TGTGCCAGCTCACCACCCAGCGGGAGGTTCTCCACGCAGTATTTT,CASSPPSGRFSTQYF
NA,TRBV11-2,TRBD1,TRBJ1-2,TGTGCCAGCAGCTCAAGGGGTCCAGGGGGCATTGGCTACACCTTC,CASSSRGPGGIGYTF
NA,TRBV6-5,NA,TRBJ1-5,TGTGCCAGCAGTTACATGGGGGGAGGCAATCAGCCCCAGCATTTT,CASSYMGGGNQPQHF
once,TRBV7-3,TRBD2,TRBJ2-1,TGTGCCAGCAGCTTGTCCCGACTAGCGGGAGTAGGCGAGCAGTTCTTC,CASSLSRLAGVGEQFF
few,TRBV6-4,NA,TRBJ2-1,TGTGCCAGCAGTGACTGGGGGGGCCGGACCCGCAATGAGCAGTTCTTC,CASSDWGGRTRNEQFF
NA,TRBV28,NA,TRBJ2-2,TGTGCCAGCAGTTTTAGTGGCGCGGGCACCGGGGAGCTGTTTTTT,CASSFSGAGTGELFF
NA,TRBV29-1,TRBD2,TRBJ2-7,TGCAGCGTTCAGGGACTAGCGGTATCCTACGAGCAGTACTTC,CSVQGLAVSYEQYF
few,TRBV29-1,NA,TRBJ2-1,TGCAGCGTTGAAGGTGGAAAGGGAAGAGGGGGTGAGCAGTTCTTC,CSVEGGKGRGGEQFF
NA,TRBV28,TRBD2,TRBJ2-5,TGTGCCAGCAGTTTATCTGCACTAGCGGGAGCCGTGGACTTCCAAGAGACCCAGTACTTC,CASSLSALAGAVDFQETQYF
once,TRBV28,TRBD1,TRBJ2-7,TGTGCCAGCAGTTCATCCGGGACAGGGACCTACGAGCAGTACTTC,CASSSSGTGTYEQYF
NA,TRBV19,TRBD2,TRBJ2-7,TGTGCCAGTATGGCAGCGGGAGGGGACGAGCAGTACTTC,CASMAAGGDEQYF
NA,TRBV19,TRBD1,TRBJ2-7,TGTGCCAGTAGTAGGGACAGACCCTACGAGCAGTACTTC,CASSRDRPYEQYF
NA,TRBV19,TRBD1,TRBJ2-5,TGTGCCAGTAGTTTAAACAGGGGAGAGACCCAGTACTTC,CASSLNRGETQYF
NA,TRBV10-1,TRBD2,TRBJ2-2,TGCGCCAGCAGTCTTACTAGCGGGAGGGCCGAGTCCGGGGAGCTGTTTTTT,CASSLTSGRAESGELFF
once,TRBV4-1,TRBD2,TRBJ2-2,TGCGCCAGCAGCCAGGGACTAGCGGGAGGGGCCACCGGGGAGCTGTTTTTT,CASSQGLAGGATGELFF
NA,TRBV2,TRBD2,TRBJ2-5,TGTGCCAGCAGTGAAGTAACTAGCGTAGGCCAGACCCAGTACTTC,CASSEVTSVGQTQYF
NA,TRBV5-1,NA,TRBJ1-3,TGCGCCAGCAGCAAGGACAGAGCTCTAAACACCATATATTTT,CASSKDRALNTIYF
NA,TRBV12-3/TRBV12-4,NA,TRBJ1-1,TGTGCCAGCAGTTCCGAGCTGAACACTGAAGCTTTCTTT,CASSSELNTEAFF
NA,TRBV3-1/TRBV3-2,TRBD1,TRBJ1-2,TGTGCCAGCAGCTCCAGGGGGCTGCACTATGGCTACACCTTC,CASSSRGLHYGYTF
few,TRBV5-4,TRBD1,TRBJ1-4,TGTGCCAGCAGCGCCGGGGACAGGGAGGGAGTAATGAGGAAACTGTTTTTT,CASSAGDREGVMRKLFF
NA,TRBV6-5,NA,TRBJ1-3,TGTGCCAGTGGCCGGGGGAATGGAAACACCATATATTTT,CASGRGNGNTIYF
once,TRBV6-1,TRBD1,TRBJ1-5,TGTGCCAGCAGTGAAACAGGGGTGTATCAGCCCCAGCATTTT,CASSETGVYQPQHF
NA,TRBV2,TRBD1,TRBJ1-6,TGTGCCAGCAGGGGTACCCGGGACAGGGTTAATTCACCCCTCCACTTT,CASRGTRDRVNSPLHF
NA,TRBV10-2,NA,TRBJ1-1,TGCGCCAGCATACAGGGTGGGGGCACTGAAGCTTTCTTT,CASIQGGGTEAFF
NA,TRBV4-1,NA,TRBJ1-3,TGCGCCAGCAGCCAAGTTCTGAGGGCCTCCTCTGGAAACACCATATATTTT,CASSQVLRASSGNTIYF
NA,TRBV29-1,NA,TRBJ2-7,TGCAGCGTTACCAGAGGGGGTCCCTACGAGCAGTACTTC,CSVTRGGPYEQYF
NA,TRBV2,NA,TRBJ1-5,TGTGCCAGCAAACCCTTCGCAGGGGTTCCAAATCAGCCCCAGCATTTT,CASKPFAGVPNQPQHF
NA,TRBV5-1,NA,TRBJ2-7,TGCGCCAGCAGCCCCGACAGGTCTTGGCAGTACTTC,CASSPDRSWQYF
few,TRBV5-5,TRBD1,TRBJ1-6,TGTGCCAGCGAGGACAGGGGGTATTCACCCCTCCACTTT,CASEDRGYSPLHF
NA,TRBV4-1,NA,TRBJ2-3,TGCGCCAGCAGCCGGAGGTACGAAAGCACAGATACGCAGTATTTT,CASSRRYESTDTQYF
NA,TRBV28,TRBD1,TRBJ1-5,TGTGCCAGCAGTTCAAAAGCCGGGACAGCACCCGACCTGGGCAATCAGCCCCAGCATTTT,CASSSKAGTAPDLGNQPQHF
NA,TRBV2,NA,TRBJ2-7,TGTGCCAGCAGTGACAGGGCAACTACGGACGAGCAGTACTTC,CASSDRATTDEQYF
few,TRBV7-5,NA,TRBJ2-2,TGTGCCAGAAGCCTATGGACAGTTCACAACGCCGGGGAGCTGTTTTTT,CARSLWTVHNAGELFF
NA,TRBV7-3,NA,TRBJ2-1,TGTGCCAGCAGCTTAAGAGGGCGGGATGAGCAGTTCTTC,CASSLRGRDEQFF
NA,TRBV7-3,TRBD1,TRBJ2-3,TGTGCCAGCAGCTCGGGGACAGGGGGCCTGACAGATACGCAGTATTTT,CASSSGTGGLTDTQYF
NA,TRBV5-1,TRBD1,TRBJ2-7,TGCGCCAGCAGCTTGGCGACAGGGGGAAAAGCCTACGAGCAGTACTTC,CASSLATGGKAYEQYF